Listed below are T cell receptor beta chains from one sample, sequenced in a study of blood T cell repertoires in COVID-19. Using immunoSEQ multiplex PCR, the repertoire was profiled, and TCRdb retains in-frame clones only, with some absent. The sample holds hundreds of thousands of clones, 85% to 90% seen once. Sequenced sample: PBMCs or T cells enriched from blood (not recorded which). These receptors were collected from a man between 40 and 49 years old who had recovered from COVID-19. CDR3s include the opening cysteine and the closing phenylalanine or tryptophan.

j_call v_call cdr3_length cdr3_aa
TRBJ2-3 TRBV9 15 CASSVGQTSTDTQYF
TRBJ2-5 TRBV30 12 CAWSESGETQYF
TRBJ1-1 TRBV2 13 CASTEGLNTEAFF
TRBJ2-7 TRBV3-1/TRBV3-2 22 CASSQATFVSSRPDLITYEQYF
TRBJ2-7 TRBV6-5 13 CASSWSGSDEQYF
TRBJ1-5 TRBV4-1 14 CASSQVGGTQPQHF
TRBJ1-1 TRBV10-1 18 CASSDRDNTRDRGTEAFF
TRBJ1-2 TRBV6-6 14 CASSSQTGGYGYTF
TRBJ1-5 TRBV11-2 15 CASSRDSYSNQPQHF
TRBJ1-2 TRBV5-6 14 CASSLVGVNYGYTF
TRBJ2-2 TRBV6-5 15 CASIPDRGGTGELFF
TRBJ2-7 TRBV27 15 CASSFVGGVRYEQYF
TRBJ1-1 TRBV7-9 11 CASSFDRRAFF
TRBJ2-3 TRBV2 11 CASSELNTQYF
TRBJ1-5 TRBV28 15 CASSFLTGFNQPQHF
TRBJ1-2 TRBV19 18 CASSIDSSSGRSDYGYTF
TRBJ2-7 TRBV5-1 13 CASSTGQGYEQYF
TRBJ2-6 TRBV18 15 CASSPLGTGANVLTF
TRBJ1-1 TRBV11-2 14 CASSLGAGGAWAFF
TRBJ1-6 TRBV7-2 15 CASSTGQLYNSPLHF
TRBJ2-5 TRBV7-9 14 CASSPGLDAQTQYF
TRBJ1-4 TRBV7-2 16 CASSQRTGQGREKLFF
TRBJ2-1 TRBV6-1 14 CASSERTAYNEQFF
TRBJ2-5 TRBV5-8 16 CASSRKTSGGLETQYF
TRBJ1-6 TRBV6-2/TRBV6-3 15 CASSYSRQGNSPLHF
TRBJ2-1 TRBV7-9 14 CASSFSGSSNEQFF
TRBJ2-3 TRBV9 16 CASSVSGTGATDTQYF
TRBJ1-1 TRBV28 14 CASGLGGRNTEAFF
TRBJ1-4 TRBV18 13 CASSLGQTEKLFF
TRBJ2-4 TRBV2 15 CASTPGGMVKNIQYF
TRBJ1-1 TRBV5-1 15 CASSLVDLENTEAFF
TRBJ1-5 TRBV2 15 CASSETAKSNQPQHF
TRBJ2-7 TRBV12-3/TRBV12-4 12 CASSPEVDLQYF
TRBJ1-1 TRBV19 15 CASSFSGTIKTEAFF
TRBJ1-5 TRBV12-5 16 CASGPGRVRENQPQHF
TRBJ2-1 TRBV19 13 CASSIIRGNEQFF
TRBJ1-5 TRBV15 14 CATSRGDMSQPQHF